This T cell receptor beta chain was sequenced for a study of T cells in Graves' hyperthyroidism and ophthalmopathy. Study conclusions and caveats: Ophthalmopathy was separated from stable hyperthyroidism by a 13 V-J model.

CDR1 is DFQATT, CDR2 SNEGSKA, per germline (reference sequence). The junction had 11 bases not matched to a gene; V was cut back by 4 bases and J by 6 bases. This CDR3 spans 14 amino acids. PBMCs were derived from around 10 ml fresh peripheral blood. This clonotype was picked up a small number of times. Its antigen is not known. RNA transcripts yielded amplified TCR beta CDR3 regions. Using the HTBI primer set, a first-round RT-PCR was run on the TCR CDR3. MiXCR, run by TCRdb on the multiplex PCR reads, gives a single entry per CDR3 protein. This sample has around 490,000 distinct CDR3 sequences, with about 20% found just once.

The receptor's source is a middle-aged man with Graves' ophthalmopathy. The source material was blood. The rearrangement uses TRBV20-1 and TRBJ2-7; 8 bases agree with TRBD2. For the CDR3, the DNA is TGCAGTGCTACGGGGGGGGGCCCTAAGGGCGAGCAGTACTTC. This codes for CSATGGGPKGEQYF.